The entry that follows covers one T cell receptor beta chain sequence. Its target is not known. The sample is drawn from a study of blood T cells in healthy people across ages. The study's findings and limits: Estimated diversity, derived from one million T cells, was regarded as an underestimate.

CDR3 length equals 12 residues. Germline CDR1 SNHLY, CDR2 FYNNEI. Between the trimmed V and J ends, which lost 11 bases and 1 base, there was a span of 12 bases. The second PCR ran roughly 7 to 11 cycles with a sample-barcoded 5' primer and J-beta primers. In TCRdb, the 5' RACE reads were re-called with MiXCR into one record per CDR3 protein. There are about 780,000 distinct CDR3 sequences in the sample; roughly 24% occur only once, and around 3% lies in the top ten. The same data also went into a second study, on T cells of mothers and their children.

This receptor was taken from a boy younger than 18 in good health. The rearrangement joins TRBV2 to TRBJ2-7; the D gene could be TRBD1 or TRBD2 (5 bases each). The specimen sequenced was blood. The CDR3 DNA reads TGTGCCGCTGGGACCGGGTCCTACGAGCAGTACTTC. Its protein is CAAGTGSYEQYF.